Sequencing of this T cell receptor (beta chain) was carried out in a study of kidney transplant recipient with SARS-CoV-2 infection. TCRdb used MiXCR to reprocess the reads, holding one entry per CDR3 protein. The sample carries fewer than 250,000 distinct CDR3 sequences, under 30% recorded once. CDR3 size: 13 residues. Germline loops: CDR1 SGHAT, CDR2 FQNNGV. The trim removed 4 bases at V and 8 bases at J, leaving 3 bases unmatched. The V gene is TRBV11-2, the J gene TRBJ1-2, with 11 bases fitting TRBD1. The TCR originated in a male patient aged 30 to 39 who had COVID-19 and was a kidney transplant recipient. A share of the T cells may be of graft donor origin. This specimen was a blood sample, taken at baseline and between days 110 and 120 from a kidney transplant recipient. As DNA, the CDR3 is TGTGCCAGCAGCTCCGGACAGGGGGCCGGCTACACCTTC. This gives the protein CASSSGQGAGYTF.